Presented here are 29 T cell receptor beta chains from one specimen sequenced in a study of T-cell memory formation after mild COVID-19. TCRdb itself ran the 5' RACE reads through MiXCR, one entry per CDR3 protein. Of a few hundred thousand distinct CDR3 sequences in the sample, roughly 16% were seen once. Sequencing input: PBMCs or a T cell subset sorted from them (not recorded which). All receptors come from a man younger than 35 who had mild COVID-19 (a few samples of this study predate the infection). Cell type and time point are not known.

The V call is TRBV4-2, the J call TRBJ1-2; tentatively, D is TRBD1 (5 bases). Germline loops: CDR1 LGHNA, CDR2 YNFKEQ. The CDR3 loop spans 16 amino acids. Deletions cut 0 bases from V and 5 bases from J, with 16 bases between. CDR3 sequence (DNA): TGTGCCAGCAGCCAAGATTCCGGGGGGGTGACGTATGGCTACACCTTC. Its protein is CASSQDSGGVTYGYTF.

This clonotype was seen ten or more times. CDR3 nucleotide sequence: TGCGCCAGCAGCTTGGAGGGGAGGTCTAGCACAGATACGCAGTATTTT. Its protein product is CASSLEGRSSTDTQYF. The chain employs TRBV5-1 and TRBJ2-3, with D perhaps matching TRBD2 (6 bases). Germline V gene lookup returns CDR1 SGHRS and CDR2 YFSETQ. Trimming removed 0 bases at V and 0 bases at J, with 11 bases between. This CDR3 is 16 amino acids long. Using reference TRBV5-1 and TRBJ2-3 for the parts outside the CDR3, the full variable domain is KAGVTQTPRYLIKTRGQQVTLSCSPISGHRSVSWYQQTPGQGLQFLFEYFSETQRNKGNFPGRFSGRQFSNSRSEMNVSTLELGDSALYLCASSLEGRSSTDTQYFGPGTRLTVL.

This clonotype came up a few times. V gene TRBV30 combines with J gene TRBJ2-2, with 10 bases fitting TRBD1. The CDR3 consists of 16 residues. Germline CDR1 reads GTSNPN; CDR2 reads SVGIG (reference sequence). V lost 2 bases, J lost 7 bases, and 10 bases stayed unmatched. DNA of the CDR3: TGTGCCTGGAGTCCCCTTGACAGGGGGCTTGGCGGGGAGCTGTTTTTT. It is translated as CAWSPLDRGLGGELFF.

This clonotype was detected only a few times. V gene TRBV6-5 combines with J gene TRBJ2-3; D may match TRBD1 or TRBD2 (6 bases each). CDR3 length: 16 amino acids. CDR1 and CDR2 (germline): MNHEY, SVGAGI. Trimming left V 4 bases short and J 1 base short, with 15 bases between. CDR3 in amino acids: CASSWGLAQGTDTQYF. CDR3 coding DNA: TGTGCCAGCAGTTGGGGGCTAGCGCAAGGCACAGATACGCAGTATTTT.

This clonotype was counted a few times. The chain couples TRBV7-9 to TRBJ1-2; 9 nucleotides agree with TRBD1. Germline V gives CDR1 SEHNR, CDR2 FQNEAQ (reference sequence). J lost 3 bases, V lost 5 bases, and 4 bases had no gene match. The CDR3 covers 14 residues. CDR3 DNA: TGTGCCAGCAGCATACAGGGGGCCCACTATGGCTACACCTTC. Amino acids: CASSIQGAHYGYTF.

This clonotype was observed a few times. The V and J genes are TRBV29-1 and TRBJ1-1; D remains unclear. CDR1 and CDR2 (germline): SQVTM, ANQGSEA. With 6 bases removed from V and 4 bases from J, the gap between germline ends came to 15 bases. The CDR3 spans 13 residues. CDR3 in amino acids: CSVERTGATEAFF. The CDR3 region has the DNA TGCAGCGTGGAAAGGACCGGCGCCACTGAAGCTTTCTTT. The variable domain in full, completed from reference TRBV29-1 and TRBJ1-1, reads SAVISQKPSRDICQRGTSLTIQCQVDSQVTMMFWYRQQPGQSLTLIATANQGSEATYESGFVIDKFPISRPNLTFSTLTVSNMSPEDSSIYLCSVERTGATEAFFGQGTRLTVV.

V is TRBV28 and J is TRBJ1-4; no clear D. Trimming removed 3 bases at V and 6 bases at J, with 17 bases between. CDR3 size: 16 residues. Germline values: CDR1 MDHEN, CDR2 SYDVKM. As DNA, the CDR3 is TGTGCCAGCAGTTTTTGGGAGCACGGGAGGGATGAAAAACTGTTTTTT. Its protein is CASSFWEHGRDEKLFF.

This clonotype was counted at least ten times. The V and J genes are TRBV5-1 and TRBJ1-6; 7 nucleotides match TRBD1. The CDR3 covers 14 residues. V lost 1 base, J lost 8 bases, and 3 bases stayed unmatched. Germline lookup yields CDR1 SGHRS and CDR2 YFSETQ. This CDR3 reads CASSLITGDSPLHF. DNA of the CDR3: TGCGCCAGCAGCTTGATCACAGGGGATTCACCCCTCCACTTT.

This clonotype appeared a few times. The rearrangement joins TRBV6-2 or TRBV6-3 to TRBJ1-2; no definite D call. Per the germline V gene, CDR1 is MNHEY and CDR2 is SVGEGT. This CDR3 has 13 residues. Trimming shortened V by 5 bases and J by 8 bases, and 15 bases separated the two germline ends. The CDR3 loop is CASSRGKRGGYTF. CDR3 bases: TGTGCCAGCAGTCGGGGTAAAAGAGGCGGCTACACCTTC.

This clonotype occurred a few times. This CDR3 is CASSLLDVPGKLFF. CDR3 sequence (DNA): TGTGCCAGCAGCTTACTGGACGTACCGGGAAAACTGTTTTTT. The chain combines TRBV5-5 with TRBJ1-4; no definite D call. V was pared by 2 bases and J by 10 bases, with 15 bases between. This CDR3 comprises 14 residues. Germline values: CDR1 SGHKS, CDR2 YYEKEE (reference sequence).

This clonotype showed up just a few times. The J gene is TRBJ2-1, the V gene TRBV6-2 or TRBV6-3; D is unclear. Germline V CDR1 and CDR2: MNHEY, SVGEGT. This CDR3 has 14 amino acids. Trimming cost V 5 bases and J 0 bases, with 8 bases left between them. CDR3 in amino acids: CASSLSYSYNEQFF. In nucleotides, the CDR3 is TGTGCCAGCAGTCTCTCTTACTCCTACAATGAGCAGTTCTTC.

CDR3 bases: TGTGCCAGCAGCTTAGAGGGCCGCCTAGGTCGAGAGACCCAGTACTTC. As protein: CASSLEGRLGRETQYF. V and J are TRBV7-2 and TRBJ2-5; D is unclear. Germline V gene sequence: CDR1 SGHTA, CDR2 FQGNSA. V was clipped by 1 base and J by 4 bases, with 16 bases between them. The CDR3 sequence is 16 residues long. The whole variable domain, remainder taken from reference TRBV7-2 and TRBJ2-5, is GAGVSQSPSNKVTEKGKDVELRCDPISGHTALYWYRQSLGQGLEFLIYFQGNSAPDKSGLPSDRFSAERTGGSVSTLTIQRTQQEDSAVYLCASSLEGRLGRETQYFGPGTRLLVL.

The rearrangement joins TRBV12-3 or TRBV12-4 to TRBJ2-2; TRBD1 matches 11 bases. V lost 6 bases and J lost 5; bases outside the gene matches: 11. This CDR3 spans 17 amino acids. In nucleotides, the CDR3 is TGTGCCAGCAGACGAGGACCGGGACAGGGGGATACCGGGGAGCTGTTTTTT. Amino acid sequence: CASRRGPGQGDTGELFF.

This clonotype was seen more than once but under ten times. This sequence joins TRBV6-1 and TRBJ2-2; possibly TRBD1 for D (7 bases). V dropped 2 bases and J dropped 6 bases, with 10 bases sitting between them. The CDR3 loop spans 14 amino acids. Germline V CDR1 and CDR2: MNHNS, SASEGT. The CDR3 DNA reads TGTGCCAGCAGTGAACGGAGGGGGCCCGGGGAGCTGTTTTTT. This gives the protein CASSERRGPGELFF.

This clonotype was picked up a small number of times. V gene TRBV29-1 combines with J gene TRBJ1-2; D remains ambiguous. The V end was cut by 0 bases, the J end by 2 bases, with 10 bases between. Germline V gene data show CDR1 as SQVTM and CDR2 as ANQGSEA. This CDR3 is 14 amino acids long. CDR3 sequence: CSVEDPARNYGYTF. CDR3 bases: TGCAGCGTTGAAGATCCGGCCAGAAACTATGGCTACACCTTC.

Only a few counts were recorded for this clonotype. The gene calls are TRBV7-9 and TRBJ2-5, with D possibly being TRBD1 (5 bases). Germline CDR1 is SEHNR and CDR2 is FQNEAQ (reference sequence). The CDR3 is made up of 14 amino acids. V was cut by 2 bases and J by 1 base, with 8 bases left in between. Written as DNA, the CDR3 is TGTGCCAGCAGCTTACTAGGGGCCCAAGAGACCCAGTACTTC. Its protein is CASSLLGAQETQYF.

This clonotype appeared a few times. The rearrangement joins TRBV5-1 to TRBJ2-7; D uncertain. CDR1 and CDR2 from the germline V gene are SGHRS and YFSETQ. There are 11 residues in the CDR3. Deletions cut 0 bases from V and 6 bases from J, with 4 bases between. CDR3 protein: CASSLASEQYF. The CDR3 DNA reads TGCGCCAGCAGCTTGGCGTCCGAGCAGTACTTC.

V is TRBV4-1 and J is TRBJ2-3; possible D gene TRBD2, 7 bases. V lost 3 bases and J 7 bases, leaving 14 bases between the germline ends. This CDR3 has 14 amino acids. The germline gives CDR1 MGHRA, CDR2 YSYEKL. The CDR3 coding sequence is TGCGCCAGCAGCCACGGGGGGCGCGAGAATACGCAGTATTTT. Its translation is CASSHGGRENTQYF.

The chain combines TRBV4-3 with TRBJ1-1; D gene uncertain. The CDR3 has 13 amino acids. Trimming stripped 8 bases from V and 2 bases from J, with 12 bases between. Germline-derived CDR1 and CDR2 are LGHNA and YSLEER. CDR3 loop: CASRRQANTEAFF. For the CDR3, the DNA is TGCGCCAGCCGGAGACAAGCAAACACTGAAGCTTTCTTT.

The CDR3 loop reads CARNRGVGTGELFF. In DNA form, the CDR3 reads TGTGCCAGGAACCGCGGGGTAGGGACCGGGGAGCTGTTTTTT. V usage is TRBV6-5 and J usage is TRBJ2-2, with D tentatively TRBD2 (6 bases). This CDR3 has 14 residues. CDR1 and CDR2 (germline): MNHEY, SVGAGI. Trimming shortened V by 9 bases and J by 5 bases, and 16 bases separated the two germline ends.

V gene TRBV20-1 combines with J gene TRBJ1-1, with 7 bases matching TRBD1. Germline V gives CDR1 DFQATT, CDR2 SNEGSKA (reference sequence). Trimming took 5 bases from V and 5 from J; bases not matched to a gene: 8. The CDR3 is 13 amino acids. Here the CDR3 reads CSASTGERTEAFF. The CDR3 nucleotides read TGCAGTGCTTCCACAGGGGAAAGGACTGAAGCTTTCTTT.

In this sample, this clonotype turned up a few times. The J gene is TRBJ2-7, the V gene TRBV29-1; tentative D call: TRBD2 (7 bases). CDR3 length equals 13 residues. Germline V lookup: CDR1 SQVTM, CDR2 ANQGSEA. Trimming left V 6 bases short and J 2 bases short, with 14 bases between. Here the CDR3 reads CSVKGGETYEQYF. The CDR3 DNA reads TGCAGCGTCAAGGGGGGGGAGACCTACGAGCAGTACTTC.

This clonotype was seen more than once but under ten times. The chain has TRBV12-3 or TRBV12-4 and TRBJ2-2; 12 nucleotides agree with TRBD2. J gave up 7 bases and V 7 bases, and 4 bases lay outside the gene matches. This CDR3 region has 14 residues. Here the CDR3 DNA reads TGTGCCAGCACTAGCGGGGGGGCCCTCGGGGAGCTGTTTTTT. It codes for CASTSGGALGELFF.

The chain links TRBV20-1 to TRBJ2-7; D is possibly TRBD1 (5 bases). Trimming stripped 3 bases from V and 3 bases from J, with 9 bases between. The CDR3 spans 12 residues. Germline V gives CDR1 DFQATT, CDR2 SNEGSKA (reference sequence). The CDR3 DNA is TGCAGTGCTAGCGCAGGGCTCTACGAGCAGTACTTC. Translating gives CSASAGLYEQYF.

In nucleotides, the CDR3 is TGTGCCAGCAGTCCCCGGACAGGGGATGGCTACACCTTC. Translating it yields CASSPRTGDGYTF. The V and J genes are TRBV12-3 or TRBV12-4 and TRBJ1-2; 9 positions match TRBD1. V shed 5 bases, J shed 6 bases, and the junction held 4 bases outside the gene matches. The length of the CDR3 is 13 residues.

In its sample, this clonotype was seen a few times. The chain uses TRBV3-1 and TRBJ1-5; D ambiguous. The CDR3 runs to 13 residues. Trimming left V 6 bases short and J 3 bases short, with 9 bases between. Germline lookup yields CDR1 LGHDT and CDR2 YNNKEL (reference sequence). The CDR3 DNA sequence: TGTGCCAGCAGTTACAGTACCAATCAGCCCCAGCATTTT. This gives the protein CASSYSTNQPQHF. Complete variable domain (other parts from reference TRBV3-1 and TRBJ1-5): DTAVSQTPKYLVTQMGNDKSIKCEQNLGHDTMYWYKQDSKKFLKIMFSYNNKELIINETVPNRFSPKSPDKAHLNLHINSLELGDSAVYFCASSYSTNQPQHFGDGTRLSIL.

The chain has TRBV25-1 and TRBJ2-2; 10 positions agree with TRBD1. The V gene's germline CDR1 is MGHDK and CDR2 SYGVNS. The J segment lost 4 bases and the V segment lost 4 bases, leaving 3 bases of the junction unmatched. The CDR3 has 15 amino acids. For the CDR3, the DNA is TGTGCCAGCAGTGTGACAGGGGGCGGCACCGGGGAGCTGTTTTTT. Translated: CASSVTGGGTGELFF.

This clonotype turned up a few times. The genes are TRBV7-9 and TRBJ2-3, with 11 bases aligning to TRBD2. This CDR3 spans 16 amino acids. V was clipped by 3 bases and J by 1 base; unmatched bases: 3. Germline-derived CDR1 and CDR2 are SEHNR and FQNEAQ (reference sequence). The CDR3 sequence: CASSFETSGGTDTQYF. Written as DNA, the CDR3 is TGTGCCAGCAGCTTCGAGACTAGCGGGGGCACAGATACGCAGTATTTT.

A few counts support this clonotype. This chain connects TRBV6-5 to TRBJ1-6; D call uncertain. Trimming took 0 bases from V and 6 from J, leaving 15 bases between them. The CDR3 spans 17 residues. Germline loops: CDR1 MNHEY, CDR2 SVGAGI. CDR3 sequence reads: CASSYSIIGSRNSPLHF. The CDR3 region has the DNA TGTGCCAGCAGTTACTCGATTATCGGCAGCCGTAATTCACCCCTCCACTTT.